This TCR beta chain was recovered during a study of early T cells in non-severe SARS-CoV-2 infection. Overall study findings and caveats: Database matching using VDJdb favored anti-spike CD8 responses, with private and CD4 specificities left missing.

Individual cDNA molecules were tagged with unique molecular identifiers. TCRdb re-derived calls from the 5' RACE reads in MiXCR, one entry per CDR3 protein. The profile shows roughly 80,000 distinct CDR3 sequences, over 12% of them singletons. The CDR3 has 16 amino acids. The J segment lost 7 bases and the V segment lost 0 bases, leaving 5 bases of the junction unmatched. CDR1 is KGHDR and CDR2 is SFDVKD in the germline V gene. Concerning this clonotype itself: No antigen is known for it.

The rearrangement uses TRBV24-1 and TRBJ2-1; the match to TRBD1 covers 10 bases. The receptor was isolated from an adult who was a healthcare worker with PCR-confirmed SARS-CoV-2 infection or an uninfected control (not recorded which). Sequenced: whole blood. The CDR3 protein is CATSDLSGTGENEQFF. CDR3 coding DNA: TGTGCCACCAGTGATTTGTCCGGGACAGGGGAGAATGAGCAGTTCTTC.